The clone carrying this T cell receptor beta chain appeared many times. The germline V and J ends were trimmed by 3 bases and 4 bases, with 9 bases remaining between them. Germline V gene data show CDR1 as SQVTM and CDR2 as ANQGSEA. The CDR3 loop spans 12 amino acids. The sample comes from a study of early T cells in non-severe SARS-CoV-2 infection. Each CDR3 protein is one row after TCRdb ran MiXCR on the 5' RACE reads. The data show about 26,000 distinct CDR3 sequences, with 3.5% to 5% seen just once and about 5.6% held by the top ten. Sequenced sample: whole blood. This receptor was obtained from an adult who was a healthcare worker with PCR-confirmed SARS-CoV-2 infection or an uninfected control (not recorded which). The chain uses TRBV29-1 and TRBJ1-1; D is undetermined. The CDR3 protein is CSVDLGSTEAFF. The CDR3 nucleotides are TGCAGCGTTGACTTGGGGAGCACTGAAGCTTTCTTT.